These T cell receptor beta chains were read from a single sample in a study of shared clonotypes between healthy human individuals. Repertoires were generated with immunoSEQ multiplex PCR, while TCRdb's copy carries only in-frame clones and drops some. Of fewer than 1.6 million clones listed, less than 99% are singletons. The sample comprised naive CD4+ T cells sorted from blood. These receptors originate from a man aged 25-45 years in good health. Both conserved end residues are part of each CDR3. A D gene is named only where the DNA matches it firmly. Part of the rows lack a size; the others show once, few, many or a class for expanded clones.

>TRBV18|-|-|TRBJ2-2
CASSPRGGELFF
TGTGCCAGCTCACCACGGGGCGGGGAGCTGTTTTTT
>TRBV4-2|-|-|TRBJ1-2
CASSQRSGDPGYGYTF
TGTGCCAGCAGCCAAAGGTCGGGGGACCCGGGCTATGGCTACACCTTC
>TRBV5-5|-|-|TRBJ2-3
CASSLKDTQYF
TGTGCCAGCAGCTTGAAGGATACGCAGTATTTT
>TRBV18|-|-|TRBJ1-2
CASSVYGTSGGYTF
TGTGCCAGCTCAGTTTACGGGACCTCTGGAGGCTACACCTTC
>TRBV28|-|-|TRBJ1-2
CASRTVNYGYTF
TGTGCCAGCAGAACAGTTAACTATGGCTACACCTTC
>TRBV19|-|-|TRBJ1-5
CASSIVPSHNQPQHF
TGTGCCAGTAGTATAGTTCCGAGCCATAATCAGCCCCAGCATTTT
>TRBV5-6|-|-|TRBJ2-1
CASSMGPTGPNEQFF
TGTGCCAGCAGCATGGGACCGACAGGACCCAATGAGCAGTTCTTC
>TRBV9|-|-|TRBJ2-3
CASSPRRTSTDTQYF
TGTGCCAGCAGCCCCCGGCGGACTAGCACAGATACGCAGTATTTT
>TRBV11-3|-|-|TRBJ2-1
CASSGDYNEQFF
TGTGCCAGCAGCGGAGACTACAATGAGCAGTTCTTC
>TRBV30|-|-|TRBJ2-7
CAWSVFRWSYEQYF
TGTGCCTGGAGTGTTTTTAGGTGGTCCTACGAGCAGTACTTC
>TRBV28|-|-|TRBJ1-5
CASQGNSNQPQHF
TGTGCCAGCCAGGGCAATAGCAATCAGCCCCAGCATTTT
>TRBV10-3|-|-|TRBJ2-1
CASGDFEGGQQFF
TGTGCCTCCGGGGACTTCGAAGGAGGGCAGCAGTTCTTC
>TRBV7-6|-|-|TRBJ2-7
CASSLAHGDSYEQYF
TGTGCCAGCAGCTTAGCGCACGGGGACTCCTACGAGCAGTACTTC
>TRBV9|-|-|TRBJ1-3
CASSVGSAGNTIYF
TGTGCCAGCAGCGTAGGATCAGCGGGAAACACCATATATTTT
>TRBV19|-|-|TRBJ1-5
CASSLRGARRLQPQHF
TGTGCCAGTAGCCTCCGGGGGGCCCGGCGTCTTCAGCCCCAGCATTTT
>TRBV19|TRBD2|-|TRBJ2-6
CASSIGAGVSGANVLTF
TGTGCCAGTAGTATAGGCGCGGGAGTGTCTGGGGCCAACGTCCTGACTTTC
>TRBV12-5|-|-|TRBJ2-1
CASGWQDEQFF
TGTGCTAGTGGTTGGCAGGATGAGCAGTTCTTC
>TRBV14|TRBD2|once|TRBJ2-1
CASSRQLWGSPSGVYNEQFF
TGTGCCAGCAGCCGACAGCTCTGGGGCTCCCCTAGCGGTGTCTACAATGAGCAGTTCTTC
>TRBV7-2|-|-|TRBJ2-7
CASGRNSYEQYF
TGTGCCAGCGGCAGAAACTCCTACGAGCAGTACTTC
>TRBV10-3|-|-|TRBJ2-7
CAISERLDYEQYF
TGTGCCATCAGTGAGCGTTTGGACTACGAGCAGTACTTC
>TRBV30|-|-|TRBJ2-4
CAYNGNRGDIQYF
TGTGCCTATAACGGGAACAGAGGAGACATTCAGTACTTC
>TRBV18|-|-|TRBJ1-2
CASSQQGGALYGYTF
TGTGCCAGCTCACAACAAGGGGGAGCACTCTATGGCTACACCTTC
>TRBV5-6|-|-|TRBJ1-2
CASSYRQALSPEGYTF
TGTGCCAGCAGCTACCGACAGGCTCTTAGTCCAGAAGGCTACACCTTC
>TRBV28|-|-|TRBJ1-1
CASSFFPSLNTEAFF
TGTGCCAGCAGTTTTTTCCCCAGCTTGAACACTGAAGCTTTCTTT
>TRBV19|TRBD1|-|TRBJ1-5
CASREDRGQSSNQPQHF
TGTGCCAGTAGAGAAGACAGGGGGCAGAGTAGCAATCAGCCCCAGCATTTT
>TRBV7-6|-|-|TRBJ2-5
CASGSWTGETQYF
TGTGCCAGCGGGTCATGGACCGGGGAGACCCAGTACTTC
>TRBV9|TRBD1|-|TRBJ1-2
CASSVSGTVLYGYTF
TGTGCCAGCAGCGTGTCCGGGACAGTACTCTATGGCTACACCTTC
>TRBV7-3|-|-|TRBJ2-2
CASSLDGAGKTGELFF
TGTGCCAGCAGCTTAGATGGGGCTGGAAAGACCGGGGAGCTGTTTTTT
>TRBV10-3|-|-|TRBJ1-2
CAISSDRSNYGYTF
TGTGCCATCAGTTCCGACAGGTCTAACTATGGCTACACCTTC
>TRBV5-4|TRBD1|once|TRBJ2-5
CASSRRVGQGYQETQYF
TGTGCCAGCAGCCGGAGGGTGGGACAGGGATACCAAGAGACCCAGTACTTC
>TRBV4-1|-|-|TRBJ1-2
CASSRRGVGYTF
TGCGCCAGCAGCCGAAGAGGGGTCGGCTACACCTTC
>TRBV7-9|TRBD2|-|TRBJ2-1
CASSYAGTSGIAAYNEQFF
TGTGCCAGCAGCTATGCCGGGACTAGCGGGATAGCAGCCTACAATGAGCAGTTCTTC
>TRBV5-4|-|few|TRBJ1-1
CASSLQGVNTEAFF
TGTGCCAGCAGCTTACAGGGCGTGAACACTGAAGCTTTCTTT
>TRBV11-2|-|-|TRBJ2-1
CASSPGPGSSYNEQFF
TGTGCCAGCAGCCCCGGTCCGGGGAGCTCCTACAATGAGCAGTTCTTC
>TRBV5-8|-|-|TRBJ1-3
CASSSRHGNTIYF
TGTGCCAGCAGTAGCCGACACGGAAACACCATATATTTT
>TRBV9|-|-|TRBJ2-3
CASSVGGGVGDTQYF
TGTGCCAGCAGCGTAGGTGGGGGTGTTGGAGATACGCAGTATTTT
>TRBV5-1|TRBD1|-|TRBJ2-1
CASSLEDRGLDEQFF
TGCGCCAGCAGCTTGGAGGACAGGGGGCTCGATGAGCAGTTCTTC
>TRBV9|-|-|TRBJ2-1
CASSVGEYNEQFF
TGTGCCAGCAGCGTAGGGGAGTACAATGAGCAGTTCTTC
>TRBV28|-|once|TRBJ2-7
CASTLVAGREQYF
TGTGCCAGCACTCTCGTGGCGGGGAGAGAGCAGTACTTC
>TRBV11-2|-|-|TRBJ2-1
CASSLFGIGNEQFF
TGTGCCAGCAGCTTGTTCGGGATTGGTAATGAGCAGTTCTTC
>TRBV18|-|-|TRBJ2-1
CASSPGSSSYNEQFF
TGTGCCAGCTCACCTGGGAGCAGCTCCTACAATGAGCAGTTCTTC
>TRBV19|TRBD1|-|TRBJ1-2
CASSAPGTGSNGYTF
TGTGCCAGTAGTGCCCCCGGGACAGGCTCCAATGGCTACACCTTC
>TRBV6-5|-|-|TRBJ2-6
CASSRDSMLSVLTF
TGTGCCAGCAGCCGAGACAGTATGCTCTCCGTCCTGACTTTC
>TRBV29-1|TRBD1|-|TRBJ2-7
CSVSGQASYEQYF
TGCAGCGTTTCGGGACAGGCGAGCTACGAGCAGTACTTC
>TRBV19|TRBD1|-|TRBJ1-1
CASSTGDSNTEAFF
TGTGCCAGTAGTACCGGGGACAGTAACACTGAAGCTTTCTTT
>TRBV4-3|-|-|TRBJ1-1
CASSQERGAIAEAFF
TGCGCCAGCAGCCAAGAACGGGGGGCGATCGCTGAAGCTTTCTTT
>TRBV6-5|-|-|TRBJ1-3
CASLDSSGNTIYF
TGTGCCAGCTTGGACAGCTCTGGAAACACCATATATTTT
>TRBV18|-|once|TRBJ2-1
CASSSDRYNEQFF
TGTGCCAGCTCGTCGGACAGATACAATGAGCAGTTCTTC